These 3 T cell receptor beta chains were all obtained from the same sample, sequenced in a study of metastatic and nonmetastatic thyroid tumors. TCRdb re-called clones from the PCR reads using MiXCR. The table includes approximately 7,000 clones, more than 15% detected once. All patients were untreated before thyroid surgery. Sample: adjacent normal tissue. Every receptor here comes from a male donor with papillary thyroid cancer or a benign thyroid nodule (not recorded which). Some clones in this sample may be carry-over from other donors' samples.

The sample holds a few counts of this clone. The V call is TRBV27, the J call TRBJ1-5, with TRBD1 matching over 7 bases. This CDR3 region has 15 residues. With 5 bases clipped from V and 1 base from J, the junction kept 5 bases outside the gene matches. CDR1 is MNHEY, CDR2 SMNVEV, per germline (reference sequence). The CDR3 nucleotides read TGTGCCAGCAGTCACAGGGGCGGGAGCAATCAGCCCCAGCATTTT. It encodes CASSHRGGSNQPQHF.

The chain's CDR3 is CASSHQPDRGNEQFF. DNA of the CDR3: TGTGCCAGCAGTCACCAGCCGGACAGGGGTAATGAGCAGTTCTTC. The chain couples TRBV6-5 to TRBJ2-1; 9 nucleotides align to TRBD1. V shed 5 bases and J 7 bases; nucleotides not matched to a gene: 9. Per the germline V gene, CDR1 is MNHEY and CDR2 is SVGAGI. CDR3 length: 15 residues.

The chain is built from TRBV20-1 and TRBJ1-2; 7 bases are shared with TRBD1. Germline trimming cut 5 bases from V and 0 bases from J; bases unmatched to any gene: 9. CDR1 and CDR2 (germline): DFQATT, SNEGSKA (reference sequence). The CDR3 spans 15 residues. The CDR3 coding sequence is TGCAGTGCTCTGTCTAAACAGGGGACTAACTATGGCTACACCTTC. It specifies CSALSKQGTNYGYTF.